This TCR beta chain was recorded in a study of T cell responses to AZD1222 COVID-19 vaccine. Study-wide results and limits: All repertoire sampling was performed exclusively after the peak T cell response.

Germline loops: CDR1 SGHVS, CDR2 FQNEAQ. Unmatched junction bases numbered 6, after V lost 5 bases and J lost 2 bases. This CDR3 is built from 15 residues. The method was immunoSEQ multiplex PCR; TCRdb's version includes in-frame clones alone and lacks a portion of them. The sample lists some 66,000 clones, roughly 87% occurring once. Points on this clone: Its target is unknown.

This sequence originates from an adult in good health. This chain connects TRBV7-8 to TRBJ1-3; the match to TRBD1 covers 7 bases. Sequences were derived from peripheral blood, sampled on day 0 of AZD1222 vaccination. The chain's CDR3 is CASSRDRVAGNTIYF. CDR3 nucleotides: TGTGCCAGCAGCCGTGACAGGGTAGCTGGAAACACCATATATTTT.